These 26 T cell receptor beta chains came from one sample sequenced in a study of shared clonotypes between healthy human individuals. Some clones are missing from TCRdb's copy, which holds only in-frame ones; the method was immunoSEQ multiplex PCR. The sample holds around 83,000 clones, around 57% seen once. Sequenced: memory CD8+ T cells sorted from blood. Subset in this sample: CD45RO+ cells pooled with CCR7-negative TemRA cells. The receptors were sampled from a man younger than 45 in good health.

This clone was seen more than once but under ten times. The V gene is TRBV2, the J gene TRBJ2-1, with 7 bases lining up with TRBD2. V was clipped by 3 bases and J by 9 bases; unmatched bases: 20. Germline V lookup: CDR1 SNHLY, CDR2 FYNNEI. The length of the CDR3 is 18 residues. CDR3: CASSEGGTWTEPGGEQFF. The CDR3 DNA reads as TGTGCCAGCAGTGAGGGAGGGACCTGGACGGAGCCAGGAGGTGAGCAGTTCTTC.

The chain is built from TRBV25-1 and TRBJ2-1, with no clear D. Germline loops: CDR1 MGHDK, CDR2 SYGVNS. The CDR3 sequence is 15 residues long. The V gene lost 8 bases and the J gene lost 5 bases, with 19 bases spanning the gap. CDR3 sequence reads: CASQRVSSGHNEQFF. CDR3 coding DNA: TGTGCCAGCCAAAGAGTGTCTAGTGGGCACAATGAGCAGTTCTTC.

V usage is TRBV27 and J usage is TRBJ2-5, with TRBD2 as a possible D gene (6 bases). Trimming cost V 5 bases and J 1 base, with 14 bases left between them. The CDR3 totals 15 residues. Per the germline V gene, CDR1 is MNHEY and CDR2 is SMNVEV (reference sequence). DNA of the CDR3: TGTGCCAGCAGTCCCCTGGCGGGGCCCCAAGAGACCCAGTACTTC. Its protein is CASSPLAGPQETQYF.

The chain joins TRBV29-1 to TRBJ2-7; D possibly matches TRBD1 or TRBD2 (5 bases each). Germline V gene lookup returns CDR1 SQVTM and CDR2 ANQGSEA. V was cut by 2 bases and J by 0 bases, with 8 bases left in between. The CDR3 is made up of 13 amino acids. CDR3 amino acids: CSVESGASYEQYF. The DNA for the CDR3 is TGCAGCGTTGAATCCGGGGCCTCCTACGAGCAGTACTTC.

This clone was counted many times. The chain links TRBV7-9 to TRBJ2-1; D is tentatively TRBD1 or TRBD2 (5 bases each). V was clipped by 3 bases and J by 9 bases, with 12 bases between them. Per the germline V gene, CDR1 is SEHNR and CDR2 is FQNEAQ (reference sequence). The CDR3 has 13 amino acids. CDR3 sequence (DNA): TGTGCCAGCAGCTTTAACGAGGGGCTTGAGCAGTTCTTC. This codes for CASSFNEGLEQFF.

The V gene is TRBV14, the J gene TRBJ2-5, with D perhaps matching TRBD2 (6 bases). V lost 4 bases and J lost 5, with 17 bases in between. CDR3 size: 15 residues. The germline V gene encodes CDR1 SGHDN and CDR2 FVKESK. DNA for the CDR3: TGTGCCAGCAGCCCGTTGATAAGGGCGGGGGAGACCCAGTACTTC. Its protein product is CASSPLIRAGETQYF.

This rearrangement joins TRBV11-2 to TRBJ2-3; either TRBD1 or TRBD2 may supply D (6 bases each). CDR3 length: 15 amino acids. Germline CDR1 is SGHAT and CDR2 is FQNNGV. Trimming pared 0 bases from V and 6 bases from J, leaving 13 bases between. CDR3 DNA sequence: TGTGCCAGCAGCTTAGAGGTCAGGGGACTCGATACGCAGTATTTT. The encoded protein is CASSLEVRGLDTQYF.

Note on this clone: The junction differs from germline at one of its ends, possibly a read error. The chain is built from TRBV28 and TRBJ2-4; no reliable D call. CDR1 and CDR2 (germline): MDHEN, SYDVKM. This CDR3 is 14 amino acids long. The CDR3: CASSFSITKHIQYF. The CDR3 DNA reads as TGTGCCAGCAGTTTTTCAATTACCAAACACATTCAGTACTTC.

This chain joins TRBV6-5 and TRBJ2-2, with no clear D. Germline V CDR1 and CDR2: MNHEY, SVGAGI. V dropped 2 bases and J dropped 4 bases, with 8 bases sitting between them. The CDR3 is 14 amino acids. CDR3 nucleotide sequence: TGTGCCAGCAGTTACCAAGGGATCACCGGGGAGCTGTTTTTT. The encoded protein is CASSYQGITGELFF.

The chain recombines TRBV27 with TRBJ2-4; 8 bases match TRBD1. Germline V gene sequence: CDR1 MNHEY, CDR2 SMNVEV (reference sequence). The CDR3 length is 16 residues. J gave up 6 bases and V 7 bases, and 14 bases lay outside the gene matches. The DNA for the CDR3 is TGTGCCAGCACGACTACAGGGGGAGTACTCGGAAACATTCAGTACTTC. It yields the protein CASTTTGGVLGNIQYF.

The CDR3 sequence: CASSPLGPNTEAFF. The CDR3 DNA is TGTGCCAGCTCACCACTCGGACCGAACACTGAAGCTTTCTTT. The chain recombines TRBV18 with TRBJ1-1; D remains unclear. CDR1 and CDR2 from the germline V gene are KGHSH and LQKENI. Trimming shortened V by 1 base and J by 1 base, and 7 bases separated the two germline ends. The CDR3 loop spans 14 amino acids.

V usage is TRBV6-6 and J usage is TRBJ2-5; no definite D call. Trimming cost V 2 bases and J 5 bases, with 9 bases left between them. The germline V gene has CDR1 MNHNY and CDR2 SVGAGI (reference sequence). The CDR3 contains 13 residues. The CDR3 region is CASSYHSMETQYF. CDR3 in DNA: TGTGCCAGCAGTTACCATTCTATGGAGACCCAGTACTTC.

The rearrangement joins TRBV5-1 to TRBJ2-6; tentatively, D is TRBD1 (6 bases). Germline CDR1 and CDR2: SGHRS and YFSETQ. V dropped 2 bases and J dropped 0 bases, with 9 bases sitting between them. The CDR3 length is 16 residues. The chain's CDR3 is CASSFRGGSGANVLTF. CDR3 bases: TGCGCCAGCAGCTTCCGAGGGGGCTCTGGGGCCAACGTCCTGACTTTC.

V and J are TRBV6-1 and TRBJ1-1, with D hard to call. Germline CDR1 is MNHNS and CDR2 is SASEGT. The CDR3 length is 14 residues. V was clipped by 2 bases and J by 1 base, with 8 bases between them. CDR3 in amino acids: CASSEPGQNTEAFF. CDR3 sequence (DNA): TGTGCCAGCAGTGAACCGGGCCAGAACACTGAAGCTTTCTTT.

The chain employs TRBV18 and TRBJ2-1, with a weak D call TRBD1 (6 bases). Germline CDR1 reads KGHSH; CDR2 reads LQKENI. Trimming removed 8 bases at V and 0 bases at J, with 14 bases between. This CDR3 spans 15 amino acids. CDR3 nucleotide sequence: TGTGCCAGCACCATACAGGGAAGCTCCTACAATGAGCAGTTCTTC. Its protein product is CASTIQGSSYNEQFF.

This chain connects TRBV29-1 to TRBJ2-2, with 10 bases lining up with TRBD2. The CDR3 has 14 residues. Germline CDR1 reads SQVTM; CDR2 reads ANQGSEA. V trimming: 4 bases; J trimming: 7 bases; junction bases outside the gene matches: 6. This CDR3 is CSVGTGLASGELFF. In DNA form, the CDR3 reads TGCAGCGTTGGAACGGGACTAGCGAGCGGGGAGCTGTTTTTT.

There are many counts of this clone. The V and J genes are TRBV10-3 and TRBJ2-1, with a tentative D call TRBD1 (5 bases). CDR3 length: 12 amino acids. Trimming took off 4 bases at V and 10 bases at J, with 11 bases between the two ends. Germline V gives CDR1 ENHRY, CDR2 SYGVKD. The CDR3 bases are TGTGCCATCAGTGGAACAGGTGAGGAGCAGTTCTTC. Its protein product is CAISGTGEEQFF.

This clone qualifies as medium-sized. The chain has TRBV27 and TRBJ1-2, with D uncertain. Trimming took off 0 bases at V and 5 bases at J, with 7 bases between the two ends. CDR1 is MNHEY and CDR2 is SMNVEV in the germline V gene (reference sequence). The CDR3 extends over 13 amino acids. In nucleotides, the CDR3 is TGTGCCAGCAGTTTATCCGGAATGTATGGCTACACCTTC. It yields the protein CASSLSGMYGYTF.

The chain recombines TRBV7-6 with TRBJ2-1; 13 nucleotides agree with TRBD2. The germline V gene encodes CDR1 SGHVS and CDR2 FNYEAQ. The V gene end was trimmed by 3 bases and the J gene end by 3 bases; junction bases not matched to a gene: 11. The CDR3 has 19 amino acids. The CDR3 DNA reads as TGTGCCAGCAGCTTTGGGACTAGCGGGACCCTCGGCAACTACAATGAGCAGTTCTTC. As protein: CASSFGTSGTLGNYNEQFF.

CDR3 sequence reads: CASSLDGTAGMNTEAFF. The CDR3 coding sequence is TGCGCCAGCAGCTTGGATGGGACAGCTGGGATGAACACTGAAGCTTTCTTT. The V gene is TRBV5-1, the J gene TRBJ1-1; 7 positions agree with TRBD1. CDR3 length: 17 amino acids. V gave up 0 bases and J gave up 0 bases; unmatched junction bases: 8. Germline V CDR1 and CDR2: SGHRS, YFSETQ. The variable domain in full, completed from reference TRBV5-1 and TRBJ1-1, reads KAGVTQTPRYLIKTRGQQVTLSCSPISGHRSVSWYQQTPGQGLQFLFEYFSETQRNKGNFPGRFSGRQFSNSRSEMNVSTLELGDSALYLCASSLDGTAGMNTEAFFGQGTRLTVV.

The rearrangement uses TRBV18 and TRBJ2-7; D unresolved. From germline, CDR1 is KGHSH and CDR2 LQKENI. Trimming took off 1 base at V and 2 bases at J, with 9 bases between the two ends. The CDR3 is 14 residues long. As DNA, the CDR3 is TGTGCCAGCTCACCACGAAATGCTGCCTACGAGCAGTACTTC. It specifies CASSPRNAAYEQYF.

The V call is TRBV29-1, the J call TRBJ2-2, with D tentatively TRBD1 (6 bases). Germline V CDR1 and CDR2: SQVTM, ANQGSEA. The CDR3 spans 16 residues. V was clipped by 2 bases and J by 0 bases, with 13 bases between them. The CDR3 loop is CSVENYGTTNTGELFF. In DNA, the CDR3 is TGCAGCGTTGAAAATTACGGGACAACGAACACCGGGGAGCTGTTTTTT.

The V gene is TRBV19, the J gene TRBJ2-4; 14 nucleotides match TRBD2. There are 18 residues in the CDR3. Trimming removed 3 bases from V and 4 bases from J; junction bases left unmatched: 8. CDR1 LNHDA and CDR2 SQIVND come from the germline V gene (reference sequence). In DNA form, the CDR3 reads TGTGCCAGTAGTATCCTCCCGGGACTAGCGGGAGAAAAAAACATTCAGTACTTC. This codes for CASSILPGLAGEKNIQYF.

The rearrangement uses TRBV10-2 and TRBJ2-7, with a possible D match to TRBD2 (5 bases). The CDR3 has 13 residues. V lost 4 bases and J lost 2, with 9 bases in between. CDR1 is WSHSY, CDR2 SAAADI, per germline. CDR3 in DNA: TGCGCCAGCAGTGGACTATCCCCCTACGAGCAGTACTTC. This translates into CASSGLSPYEQYF.

V usage is TRBV6-5 and J usage is TRBJ2-1; D gene uncertain. CDR1 and CDR2 from the germline V gene are MNHEY and SVGAGI. The length of the CDR3 is 13 residues. Trimming shortened V by 0 bases and J by 5 bases, and 5 bases separated the two germline ends. The CDR3 coding sequence is TGTGCCAGCAGTTACTCGAACCACAATGAGCAGTTCTTC. Amino acid sequence: CASSYSNHNEQFF.

This clone was found many times. At one of its ends the junction is not consistent with the germline gene, which may arise from a read error. The chain uses TRBV15 and TRBJ2-7; 11 nucleotides agree with TRBD1. Germline lookup yields CDR1 LNHNV and CDR2 YYDKDF (reference sequence). The CDR3 has 15 residues. CDR3 nucleotides: TGTGCCACCAGCAGTGGACAGGGGGCGGTTACAATCCAGTCCTTC. It translates to CATSSGQGAVTIQSF.